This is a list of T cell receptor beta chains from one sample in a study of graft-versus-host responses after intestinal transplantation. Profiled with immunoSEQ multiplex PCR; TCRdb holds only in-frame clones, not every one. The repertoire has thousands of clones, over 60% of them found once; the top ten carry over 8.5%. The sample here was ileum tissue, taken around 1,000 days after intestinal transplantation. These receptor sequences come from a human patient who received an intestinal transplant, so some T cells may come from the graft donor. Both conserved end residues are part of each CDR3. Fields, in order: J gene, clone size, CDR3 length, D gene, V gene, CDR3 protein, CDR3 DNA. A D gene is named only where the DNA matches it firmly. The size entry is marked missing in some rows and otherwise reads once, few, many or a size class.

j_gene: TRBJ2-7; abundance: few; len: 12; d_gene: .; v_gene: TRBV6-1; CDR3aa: CASSDRFYEQYF; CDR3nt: TGTGCCAGCAGTGACAGATTCTACGAGCAGTACTTC
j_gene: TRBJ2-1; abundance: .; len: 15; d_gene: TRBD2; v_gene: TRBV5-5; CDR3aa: CASSFNGGAHNEQFF; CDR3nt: TGTGCCAGCAGCTTCAACGGGGGGGCCCACAATGAGCAGTTCTTC
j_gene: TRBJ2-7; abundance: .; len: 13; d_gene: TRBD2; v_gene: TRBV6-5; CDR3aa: CATSGGGSYEQYF; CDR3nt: TGTGCCACGTCCGGCGGGGGCTCCTACGAGCAGTACTTC
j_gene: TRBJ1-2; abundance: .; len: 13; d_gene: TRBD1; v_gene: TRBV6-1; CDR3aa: CASTLDRVGGYTF; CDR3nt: TGTGCCAGCACCCTGGACAGGGTCGGTGGCTACACCTTC
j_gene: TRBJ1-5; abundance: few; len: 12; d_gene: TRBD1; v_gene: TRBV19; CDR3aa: CASSRRGQPQHF; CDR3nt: TGTGCCAGTAGTCGCAGGGGGCAGCCCCAGCATTTT
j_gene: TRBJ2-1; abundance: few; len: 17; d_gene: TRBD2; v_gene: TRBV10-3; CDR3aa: CAISEMPSGRPGIEQFF; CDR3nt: TGTGCCATCAGTGAGATGCCTAGCGGGAGGCCGGGGATTGAGCAGTTCTTC
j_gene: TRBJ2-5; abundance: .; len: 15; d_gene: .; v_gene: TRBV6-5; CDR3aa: CASSYGGGYQETQYF; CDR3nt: TGTGCCAGCAGTTACGGGGGGGGCTATCAAGAGACCCAGTACTTC
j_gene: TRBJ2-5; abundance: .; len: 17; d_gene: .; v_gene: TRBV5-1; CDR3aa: CASSLGRWGRVGETQYF; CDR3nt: TGCGCCAGCAGCTTGGGTCGATGGGGACGGGTGGGAGAGACCCAGTACTTC
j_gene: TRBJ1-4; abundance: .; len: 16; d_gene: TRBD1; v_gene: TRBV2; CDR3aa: CASSGTGGVIGEKLFF; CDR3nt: TGTGCCAGCAGCGGTACAGGGGGCGTGATCGGTGAAAAACTGTTTTTT
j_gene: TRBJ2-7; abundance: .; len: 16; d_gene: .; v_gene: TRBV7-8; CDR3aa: CASSFGLGDSSYEQYF; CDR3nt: TGTGCCAGCAGCTTCGGACTTGGGGACTCCTCCTACGAGCAGTACTTC
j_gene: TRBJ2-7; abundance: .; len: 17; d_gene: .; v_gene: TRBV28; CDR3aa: CASSLSPGAGTAYEQYF; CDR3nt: TGTGCCAGCAGTTTATCCCCTGGAGCGGGCACAGCCTACGAGCAGTACTTC
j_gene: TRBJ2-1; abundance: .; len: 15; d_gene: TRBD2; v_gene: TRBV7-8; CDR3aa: CASSPKMSSGDEQFF; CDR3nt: TGTGCCAGCAGCCCCAAGATGTCTAGCGGGGATGAGCAGTTCTTC
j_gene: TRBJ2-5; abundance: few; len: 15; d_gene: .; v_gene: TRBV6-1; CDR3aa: CASSPNAGRRETQYF; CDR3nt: TGTGCCAGCAGCCCTAACGCAGGGAGGAGAGAGACCCAGTACTTC
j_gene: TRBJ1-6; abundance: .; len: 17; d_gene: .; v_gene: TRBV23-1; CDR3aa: CASSQSLIGSHNSPLHF; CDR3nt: TGCGCCAGCAGTCAATCGTTAATCGGTTCCCATAATTCACCCCTCCACTTT
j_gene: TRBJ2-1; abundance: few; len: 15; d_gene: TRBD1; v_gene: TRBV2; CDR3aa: CASSGQGNSYNEQFF; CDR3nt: TGTGCCAGCAGTGGACAGGGGAACTCCTACAATGAGCAGTTCTTC
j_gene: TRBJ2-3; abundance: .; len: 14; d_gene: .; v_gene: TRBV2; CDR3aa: CASSVGTSRGTQYF; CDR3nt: TGTGCCAGCAGTGTAGGGACAAGTAGGGGTACGCAGTATTTT
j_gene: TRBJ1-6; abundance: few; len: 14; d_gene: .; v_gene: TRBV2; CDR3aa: CASSAGQYNSPLHF; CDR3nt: TGTGCCAGCAGCGCCGGACAGTATAATTCACCCCTCCACTTT
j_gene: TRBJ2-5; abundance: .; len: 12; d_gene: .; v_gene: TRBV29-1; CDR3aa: CSVEGRQETQYF; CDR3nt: TGCAGCGTTGAAGGACGGCAAGAGACCCAGTACTTC
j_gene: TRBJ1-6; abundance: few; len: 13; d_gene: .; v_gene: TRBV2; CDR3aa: CASSASVNSPLHF; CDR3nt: TGTGCCAGCAGTGCTAGTGTTAATTCACCCCTCCACTTT
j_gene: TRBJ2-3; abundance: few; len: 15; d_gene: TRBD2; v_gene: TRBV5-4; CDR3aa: CASSRTSGGTDTQYF; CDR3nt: TGTGCCAGCAGCCGGACTAGCGGGGGCACAGATACGCAGTATTTT
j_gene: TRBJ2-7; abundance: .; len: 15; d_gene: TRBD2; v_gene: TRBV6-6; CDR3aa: CASSPLQRSGGEQYF; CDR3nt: TGTGCCAGCAGTCCCCTACAGCGGTCGGGGGGAGAGCAGTACTTC
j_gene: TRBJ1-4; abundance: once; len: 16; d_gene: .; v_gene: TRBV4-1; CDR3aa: CASSQAGVSLNEKLFF; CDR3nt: TGCGCCAGCAGCCAAGCCGGGGTGTCCCTTAATGAAAAACTGTTTTTT
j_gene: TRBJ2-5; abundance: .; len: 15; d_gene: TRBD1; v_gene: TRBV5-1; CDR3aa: CASSLGTGRRETQYF; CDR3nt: TGCGCCAGCAGCTTGGGGACAGGGCGACGAGAGACCCAGTACTTC